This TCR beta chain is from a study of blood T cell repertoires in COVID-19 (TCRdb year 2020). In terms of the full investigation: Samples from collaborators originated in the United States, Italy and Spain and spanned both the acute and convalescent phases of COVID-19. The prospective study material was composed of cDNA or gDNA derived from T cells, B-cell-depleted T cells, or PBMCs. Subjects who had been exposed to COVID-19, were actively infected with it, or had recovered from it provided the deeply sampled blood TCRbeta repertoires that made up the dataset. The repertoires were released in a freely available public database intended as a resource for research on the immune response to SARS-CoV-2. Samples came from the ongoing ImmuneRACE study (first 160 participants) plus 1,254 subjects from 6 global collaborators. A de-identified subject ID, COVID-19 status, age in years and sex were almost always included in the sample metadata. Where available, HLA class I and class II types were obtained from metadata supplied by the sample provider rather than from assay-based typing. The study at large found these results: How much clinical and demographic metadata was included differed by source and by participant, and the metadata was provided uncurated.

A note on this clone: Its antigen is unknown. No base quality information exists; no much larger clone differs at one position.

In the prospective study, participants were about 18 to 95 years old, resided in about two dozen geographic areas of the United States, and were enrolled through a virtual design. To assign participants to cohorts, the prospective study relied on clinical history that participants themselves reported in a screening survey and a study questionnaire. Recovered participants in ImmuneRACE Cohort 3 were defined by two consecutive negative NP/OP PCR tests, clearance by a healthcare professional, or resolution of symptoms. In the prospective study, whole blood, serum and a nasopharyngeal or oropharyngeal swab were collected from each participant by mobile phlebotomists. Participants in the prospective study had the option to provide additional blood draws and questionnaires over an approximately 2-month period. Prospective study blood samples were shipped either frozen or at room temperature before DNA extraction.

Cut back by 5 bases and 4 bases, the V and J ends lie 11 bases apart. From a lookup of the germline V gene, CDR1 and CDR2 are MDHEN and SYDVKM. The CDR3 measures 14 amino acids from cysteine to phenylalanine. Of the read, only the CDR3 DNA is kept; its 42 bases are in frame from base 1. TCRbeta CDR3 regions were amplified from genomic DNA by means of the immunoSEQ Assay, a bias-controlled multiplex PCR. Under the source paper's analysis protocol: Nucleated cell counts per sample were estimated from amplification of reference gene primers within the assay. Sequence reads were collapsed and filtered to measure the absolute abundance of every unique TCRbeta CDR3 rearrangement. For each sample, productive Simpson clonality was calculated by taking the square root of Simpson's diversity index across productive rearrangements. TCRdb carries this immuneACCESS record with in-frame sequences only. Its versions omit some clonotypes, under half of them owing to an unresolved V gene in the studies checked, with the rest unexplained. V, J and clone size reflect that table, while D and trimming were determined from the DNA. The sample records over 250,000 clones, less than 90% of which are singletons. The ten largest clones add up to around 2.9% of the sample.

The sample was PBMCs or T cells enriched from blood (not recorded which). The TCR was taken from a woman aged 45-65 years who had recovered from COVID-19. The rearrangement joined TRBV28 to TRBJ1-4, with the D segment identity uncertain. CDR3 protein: CASSPVGVNEKLFF. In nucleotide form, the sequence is TGTGCCAGCAGTCCCGTCGGGGTTAATGAAAAACTGTTTTTT.